The 22 T cell receptor beta chains listed next were all sequenced from one sample in a study of spatial heterogeneity in lung cancer. Study results and caveats: Counts of expanded alpha and beta TCRs within tumors tracked the tumor nonsynonymous mutation count.

TCRdb reanalysed the 5' RACE reads using MiXCR and keeps one entry per CDR3 protein. The sample holds 20,000 to 25,000 distinct CDR3 sequences, under 9.5% seen once. As to time point: sample taken at primary tumor resection. These receptors are not linked to any known antigen. Sequenced here: lung tumor tissue, sampled at surgery. Receptor source: a male donor with early-stage non-small cell lung cancer.

In this sample, this clonotype turned up many times. DNA of the CDR3: TGTGCCAGCAGTTCGGGGGTGGAGTCTGGGGCCAACGTCCTGACTTTC. Translating gives CASSSGVESGANVLTF. The genes are TRBV27 and TRBJ2-6; weak D call: TRBD2 (6 bases). The CDR3 covers 16 residues. Germline V CDR1 and CDR2: MNHEY, SMNVEV (reference sequence). Trimming stripped 4 bases from V and 1 base from J, with 11 bases between.

This chain connects TRBV15 to TRBJ2-7, with 7 bases identical to TRBD2. The V and J ends lost 0 bases and 7 bases, in that order; junction bases with no gene match: 9. CDR3 size: 15 residues. CDR1 and CDR2 (germline): LNHNV, YYDKDF (reference sequence). The CDR3 here is CATSRDYAGVEEQYF. DNA of the CDR3: TGTGCCACCAGCAGAGATTATGCGGGAGTGGAGGAGCAGTACTTC.

The sample holds many counts of this clonotype. This chain uses TRBV7-9 with TRBJ2-7; no firm D call. CDR3 length equals 15 residues. The ends were cut back, 4 bases at V and 6 bases at J, with 19 bases in the middle. Germline values: CDR1 SEHNR, CDR2 FQNEAQ (reference sequence). DNA of the CDR3: TGTGCCAGCAGCTATGGATCGATTCAACTCTCCGAGCAGTACTTC. Translating gives CASSYGSIQLSEQYF.

There are many counts of this clonotype. The chain recombines TRBV7-8 with TRBJ2-2, with TRBD1 identical over 8 bases. The germline V gene encodes CDR1 SGHVS and CDR2 FQNEAQ. The junction had 10 bases not matched to a gene; V was cut back by 2 bases and J by 5 bases. The CDR3 has 17 residues. The CDR3 sequence: CASSLTVDRGETGELFF. CDR3 bases: TGTGCCAGCAGCTTAACGGTAGACAGGGGAGAAACCGGGGAGCTGTTTTTT.

By proportion, this clonotype is medium-sized. V and J are TRBV7-6 and TRBJ2-5; no firm D call. Trimming left V 5 bases short and J 1 base short, with 11 bases between. Germline lookup yields CDR1 SGHVS and CDR2 FNYEAQ. CDR3 size: 14 residues. In DNA form, the CDR3 reads TGTGCCAGCAGCCCCTCAGGTTTCCAAGAGACCCAGTACTTC. Amino acids: CASSPSGFQETQYF.

This clonotype was detected many times. The rearrangement links TRBV12-3 or TRBV12-4 to TRBJ1-1; D remains unclear. V lost 6 bases to trimming and J lost 1 base, with 9 bases between them. This CDR3 is built from 13 residues. CDR3 protein: CASSWEWNTEAFF. The CDR3 DNA follows: TGTGCCAGCAGCTGGGAGTGGAACACTGAAGCTTTCTTT.

This clonotype has a count of ten or more. This rearrangement joins TRBV7-2 to TRBJ2-1; the match to TRBD2 covers 12 bases. This CDR3 region has 17 residues. The ends lost 5 bases at V and 8 bases at J; junction bases unmatched: 13. CDR1 SGHTA and CDR2 FQGNSA come from the germline V gene. The CDR3 here is CASSKTPLAGGGYEQFF. The DNA of the CDR3 is TGTGCCAGCAGCAAAACACCGCTAGCGGGAGGGGGCTATGAGCAGTTCTTC.

Notes on this clonotype: This may come from a read error, since a much larger clone is one base off. This chain links TRBV10-3 with TRBJ2-1; 10 nucleotides align to TRBD2. CDR1 and CDR2 from the germline V gene are ENHRY and SYGVKD. CDR3 length: 16 residues. Unmatched junction bases numbered 11, after V lost 9 bases and J lost 3 bases. In DNA form, the CDR3 reads TGTGCCATGGTCCCTTCTAGCGGGGGTGACTACAATGAGCAGTTCTTC. It specifies CAMVPSSGGDYNEQFF.

The J gene is TRBJ2-7, the V gene TRBV5-6, with a weak D call TRBD1 (5 bases). V lost 0 bases to trimming and J lost 2 bases, with 6 bases between them. CDR3 size: 13 residues. Germline V gives CDR1 SGHDT, CDR2 YYEEEE. The CDR3 sequence is CASSLVRAYEQYF. The DNA for the CDR3 is TGTGCCAGCAGCTTGGTCAGGGCCTACGAGCAGTACTTC.

This clonotype turned up a few times. The chain recombines TRBV28 with TRBJ1-2; D is unresolved. Germline CDR1 and CDR2: MDHEN and SYDVKM. V lost 5 bases and J lost 5, with 12 bases in between. The CDR3 totals 13 residues. CDR3: CASSPGGGYGYTF. The CDR3 nucleotides are TGTGCCAGCAGTCCTGGCGGCGGATATGGCTACACCTTC.

This clonotype was picked up a small number of times. The chain is built from TRBV20-1 and TRBJ2-7; 12 bases align to TRBD1. This CDR3 has 15 amino acids. V dropped 6 bases and J dropped 4; count of bases not matched to a gene: 10. CDR1 and CDR2 (germline): DFQATT, SNEGSKA (reference sequence). CDR3 in DNA: TGCAGTGCATCGCCGGGACAGGGGGCACAATACGAGCAGTACTTC. Translating gives CSASPGQGAQYEQYF.

V and J are TRBV20-1 and TRBJ1-1; no firm D call. The CDR3 has 14 residues. Trimming removed 0 bases from V and 1 base from J, with 9 bases in between. The germline gives CDR1 DFQATT, CDR2 SNEGSKA (reference sequence). The DNA for the CDR3 is TGCAGTGCTAGAGACGCGGGCCCGAACACTGAAGCTTTCTTT. Its translation: CSARDAGPNTEAFF.

This clonotype came up many times. This chain connects TRBV30 to TRBJ2-3; no firm D call. CDR3 length: 11 residues. CDR1 is GTSNPN, CDR2 SVGIG, per germline (reference sequence). The V end was cut by 5 bases, the J end by 4 bases, with 7 bases between. The CDR3 here is CAWGRADTQYF. As DNA, the CDR3 is TGTGCCTGGGGTAGAGCAGATACGCAGTATTTT. The whole variable domain, filled in from reference TRBV30 and TRBJ2-3, reads SQTIHQWPATLVQPVGSPLSLECTVEGTSNPNLYWYRQAAGRGLQLLFYSVGIGQISSEVPQNLSASRPQDRQFILSSKKLLLSDSGFYLCAWGRADTQYFGPGTRLTVL.

The genes are TRBV7-9 and TRBJ2-3, with 7 bases identical to TRBD2. Unmatched junction bases numbered 17, after V lost 8 bases and J lost 0 bases. The length of the CDR3 is 18 residues. Per the germline V gene, CDR1 is SEHNR and CDR2 is FQNEAQ (reference sequence). The CDR3 spells CASPSTLAGSSSTDTQYF. The CDR3 DNA sequence: TGTGCCAGCCCGTCCACCTTAGCGGGTTCTTCTAGCACAGATACGCAGTATTTT.

In this sample, this clonotype turned up many times. The chain uses TRBV9 and TRBJ1-2; no firm D call. V lost 0 bases, J lost 4 bases, and 7 bases lay in between. CDR3 length equals 13 residues. Germline V gene lookup returns CDR1 SGDLS and CDR2 YYNGEE. The CDR3 is CASSVEGFYGYTF. CDR3 DNA sequence: TGTGCCAGCAGCGTAGAAGGTTTCTATGGCTACACCTTC.

This clonotype was picked up many times. The genes are TRBV28 and TRBJ1-2, with 7 positions matching TRBD1. V trimming: 9 bases; J trimming: 2 bases; junction bases outside the gene matches: 6. CDR1 is MDHEN, CDR2 SYDVKM, per germline. The CDR3 is 13 amino acids. The CDR3 here is CASLSGQNYGYTF. As DNA, the CDR3 is TGTGCCAGTCTGTCGGGACAGAACTATGGCTACACCTTC.

In its sample, this clonotype ranks as medium-sized. The CDR3: CASRLTSGHYEQYF. In nucleotides, the CDR3 is TGTGCCAGCAGATTGACTAGCGGGCACTACGAGCAGTACTTC. This chain links TRBV28 with TRBJ2-7; 10 bases align to TRBD2. V was clipped by 6 bases and J by 3 bases; unmatched bases: 5. The germline V gene has CDR1 MDHEN and CDR2 SYDVKM. This CDR3 has 14 amino acids. Variable domain in full (rest from reference TRBV28 and TRBJ2-7): DVKVTQSSRYLVKRTGEKVFLECVQDMDHENMFWYRQDPGLGLRLIYFSYDVKMKEKGDIPEGYSVSREKKERFSLILESASTNQTSMYLCASRLTSGHYEQYFGPGTRLTVT.

This clonotype appeared many times. The chain has TRBV20-1 and TRBJ2-1; no firm D call. Trimming stripped 0 bases from V and 7 bases from J, with 13 bases between. There are 14 residues in the CDR3. Germline V gene lookup returns CDR1 DFQATT and CDR2 SNEGSKA (reference sequence). Written as DNA, the CDR3 is TGCAGTGCTAGAGATCTATCCGGAAGGAATGAGCAGTTCTTC. Its translation is CSARDLSGRNEQFF.

This chain links TRBV6-5 with TRBJ1-2, with D maybe TRBD1 (5 bases). The CDR3 is 13 amino acids. The V gene's germline CDR1 is MNHEY and CDR2 SVGAGI. Trimming cost V 10 bases and J 5 bases, with 17 bases left between them. The CDR3 spells CAITGRAAYGYTF. In DNA, the CDR3 is TGTGCCATCACGGGACGGGCTGCTTATGGCTACACCTTC.

This clonotype has just a few counts. The CDR3 reads CASSMVAGGYNEQFF. The DNA for the CDR3 is TGTGCCAGTAGTATGGTAGCGGGGGGCTACAATGAGCAGTTCTTC. The genes are TRBV19 and TRBJ2-1; 10 nucleotides agree with TRBD2. V lost 3 bases to trimming and J lost 3 bases; unmatched junction nucleotides: 2. This CDR3 has 15 amino acids. Germline CDR1 and CDR2: LNHDA and SQIVND (reference sequence).

This clonotype rates as medium-sized. The chain carries TRBV7-9 and TRBJ2-5, with TRBD1 matching over 7 bases. Germline V gene data show CDR1 as SEHNR and CDR2 as FQNEAQ (reference sequence). The CDR3 is 14 residues long. The V segment lost 5 bases and the J segment 5 bases; nucleotides outside the gene matches: 8. In DNA, the CDR3 is TGTGCCAGCAGCCCACCCACAGGGGTGGAGACCCAGTACTTC. This sequence encodes CASSPPTGVETQYF.

This clonotype was seen many times. The chain couples TRBV20-1 to TRBJ2-7, with D perhaps matching TRBD1 (5 bases). The CDR3 sequence is 13 residues long. The germline CDR1 and CDR2 sequences are DFQATT and SNEGSKA (reference sequence). V lost 4 bases to trimming and J lost 0 bases, with 10 bases between them. CDR3 in DNA: TGCAGTGCTAAGGGGCGGAACTCCTACGAGCAGTACTTC. Translation gives CSAKGRNSYEQYF.